Listed below are T cell receptor beta chains from one sample, sequenced in a study of spatial heterogeneity in lung cancer. TCRdb fed the 5' RACE reads into MiXCR, producing one record per CDR3 protein. The sample includes about 61,000 distinct CDR3 sequences, under 7.5% seen only once; the top ten take roughly 14%. Sequencing used PBMCs, obtained at surgery. The receptors derive from a female donor with early-stage non-small cell lung cancer. Both conserved end residues are part of each CDR3. The order of the fields is V gene, CDR3 protein.

TRBV19 | CASSISGDGNTEAFF
TRBV7-7 | CASSLDTGGRETQYF
TRBV15 | CATSRGQGLANTEAFF
TRBV7-8 | CASSLPLGGGTTDTQYF
TRBV7-3 | CASSFPSGGTDTQYF
TRBV28 | CASSSPGGGNEKLFF
TRBV19 | CATSPAGRDTDTQYF
TRBV7-8 | CASCLRTSGGLYASTDTQYF
TRBV6-6 | CASLESMNTEAFF
TRBV27 | CASKSGPIGGYTF
TRBV7-2 | CASSLDTPYGYTF
TRBV5-1 | CASSLDTTGSGELFF
TRBV5-1 | CASSGGVVNEQFF
TRBV6-5 | CASRGLTDTQYF
TRBV5-1 | CASSLPGDPFEAFF
TRBV7-6 | CASSLSPSSGANVLTF
TRBV11-3 | CASSLAAGYYNEQFF
TRBV6-5 | CASSSGDTEAFF
TRBV2 | CASTRPGRSSGNTIYF
TRBV11-2 | CASSPSGGAGNEQFF
TRBV2 | CASSGGERESYEQYF
TRBV3-1 | CASSQEGAKTEAFF
TRBV2 | CASESGLAGEETQYF
TRBV28 | CASRRPGQGSNQPQHF
TRBV20-1 | CSARDRQITYNEQFF
TRBV20-1 | CSARNWDQPQHF
TRBV9 | CASSVASKETQYF
TRBV7-9 | CASRTGIRETQYF
TRBV11-2 | CASTSASAGRGELFF
TRBV3-1 | CASSQGDRDYEQFF
TRBV27 | CASSYTGLAENYEQYF
TRBV20-1 | CSAPSGGSHEQFF